The T cell receptor beta chain described here comes from a study of beta chain features in type 1 diabetes. Overall study findings and caveats: Researchers caution that PCR might favor shorter templates, equally among patients and controls. A closer apparent resemblance between naive, central memory and Treg TCRB repertoires was seen in patients than in healthy donors. A moderate, significant TCRB CDR3 shortening appeared in type 1 diabetes across four CD4+ subsets.

Comment on this clone: Its antigen is still unknown.

Donors contributed one heparinised blood draw apiece, averaging about 120 mL. A CD45RO/CCR7/CD25/CD127/CD95/CD27 panel sorted naive, central memory, regulatory and stem cell-like memory CD4+ cells. Every bit of the isolated RNA underwent reverse transcription, so sequencing read expressed TCRB transcripts. Profiling relied on immunoSEQ multiplex PCR, and the TCRdb table lists in-frame clones only, not all of them. Of 100,000 to 150,000 clones in the sample, around 15% were seen once. This TCR came from a man aged 25-45 years with type 1 diabetes. Sequenced input: central memory CD4+ T cells from blood.

CDR3 region: CASSAQAFSYEQYF. The CDR3 DNA reads as TGTGCCAGCAGCGCACAGGCCTTCTCCTACGAGCAGTACTTC. The chain carries TRBV7-8 and TRBJ2-7; D is possibly TRBD1 (5 bases). CDR1 is SGHVS, CDR2 FQNEAQ, per germline. The CDR3 has 14 amino acids. Trimming took 5 bases from V and 0 from J, leaving 11 bases between them.